Below are 24 T cell receptor beta chains sequenced from a single sample in a study of T-cell memory formation after mild COVID-19. MiXCR, run by TCRdb on the 5' RACE reads, gives a single entry per CDR3 protein. This sample has fewer than 600,000 distinct CDR3 sequences; roughly a fifth occur once, and the top ten carry under 8.5%. Sequenced material: PBMCs or a T cell subset sorted from them (not recorded which). The source of these receptors is an adult woman who had mild COVID-19 (a few samples of this study predate the infection). Cell type and time point are not known.

The chain is built from TRBV12-3 or TRBV12-4 and TRBJ1-3; possible D gene TRBD1, 6 bases. The CDR3 is 13 amino acids. The ends were cut back, 4 bases at V and 2 bases at J, with 6 bases in the middle. The CDR3 region has the DNA TGTGCCAGCAGTTCAGGGGCTGGAAACACCATATATTTT. This gives the protein CASSSGAGNTIYF.

This clonotype was seen many times. The chain combines TRBV27 with TRBJ1-6; D call uncertain. Per germline, CDR1 MNHEY and CDR2 SMNVEV (reference sequence). The CDR3 loop spans 14 amino acids. Trimming cost V 3 bases and J 10 bases, with 13 bases left between them. The CDR3 region has the DNA TGTGCCAGCAGTTTTCGGGTGATTGGATCACCCCTCCACTTT. Protein sequence: CASSFRVIGSPLHF.

This clonotype was counted between two and nine times. This rearrangement joins TRBV6-2 or TRBV6-3 to TRBJ1-1, with D maybe TRBD1 (5 bases). Germline V gene data show CDR1 as MNHEY and CDR2 as SVGEGT. Trimming cost V 6 bases and J 5 bases, with 16 bases left between them. The CDR3 runs 14 residues. CDR3 protein: CASSSWSGGTEAFF. The DNA of the CDR3 is TGTGCCAGCAGCTCCTGGAGTGGGGGAACTGAAGCTTTCTTT.

Written as DNA, the CDR3 is TGCGCCAGCAGCCATGGGGGGGCAGGGGGCACTGAAGCTTTCTTT. This gives the protein CASSHGGAGGTEAFF. The chain has TRBV5-1 and TRBJ1-1, with 7 bases aligning to TRBD1. V lost 4 bases to trimming and J lost 4 bases; unmatched junction nucleotides: 10. The germline CDR1 and CDR2 sequences are SGHRS and YFSETQ. The CDR3 has 15 amino acids.

The rearrangement uses TRBV18 and TRBJ1-1; TRBD1 might be the D (5 bases). CDR1 and CDR2 from the germline V gene are KGHSH and LQKENI. CDR3 length: 16 residues. The ends were cut back, 2 bases at V and 3 bases at J, with 16 bases in the middle. CDR3 amino acids: CASSPSLTGPDTEAFF. The CDR3 coding sequence is TGTGCCAGCTCACCAAGTCTGACGGGGCCGGACACTGAAGCTTTCTTT.

The chain recombines TRBV7-6 with TRBJ1-6, with a tentative D call TRBD1 (6 bases). Deletions cut 1 base from V and 9 bases from J, with 10 bases between. Germline CDR1 reads SGHVS; CDR2 reads FNYEAQ. CDR3 length: 14 residues. CDR3 sequence reads: CASSLGRGRSPLHF. CDR3 nucleotides: TGTGCCAGCAGCTTAGGCAGGGGACGTTCACCCCTCCACTTT.

The gene calls are TRBV7-9 and TRBJ1-6; possibly TRBD1 for D (6 bases). Trimming left V 4 bases short and J 10 bases short, with 14 bases between. Germline lookup yields CDR1 SEHNR and CDR2 FQNEAQ (reference sequence). CDR3 length: 14 residues. The DNA of the CDR3 is TGTGCCAGCAGCTCACAGGGTTTACAGTCACCCCTCCACTTT. Its protein is CASSSQGLQSPLHF.

This rearrangement joins TRBV25-1 to TRBJ2-7; no clear D gene. CDR1 is MGHDK and CDR2 is SYGVNS in the germline V gene. V dropped 3 bases and J dropped 0 bases, with 12 bases sitting between them. The CDR3 is made up of 15 amino acids. CDR3 nucleotides: TGTGCCAGCAGTGATTTCAGCGCCCTCTCCTACGAGCAGTACTTC. Translating it yields CASSDFSALSYEQYF.

The CDR3 nucleotides read TGTGCCAGCAGGAGTATGGCAGTAGCCTACGAGCAGTACTTC. Its translation is CASRSMAVAYEQYF. The rearrangement links TRBV6-1 to TRBJ2-7; D gene ambiguous. V was shortened by 6 bases and J by 2 bases, with 14 bases between the two germline ends. CDR3 size: 14 residues. CDR1 and CDR2 from the germline V gene are MNHNS and SASEGT.

A few counts support this clonotype. The chain links TRBV5-1 to TRBJ2-5; 12 nucleotides agree with TRBD2. Looked up from germline, CDR1 is SGHRS and CDR2 is YFSETQ. Trimming at V came to 0 bases and at J to 4 bases, leaving 10 bases not matched to a gene. This CDR3 spans 18 amino acids. For the CDR3, the DNA is TGCGCCAGCAGCTTGGGTAGGACTAGCGGGACCGAGGGAGAGACCCAGTACTTC. This encodes CASSLGRTSGTEGETQYF. The variable domain in full, with the rest retrieved from reference TRBV5-1 and TRBJ2-5, is KAGVTQTPRYLIKTRGQQVTLSCSPISGHRSVSWYQQTPGQGLQFLFEYFSETQRNKGNFPGRFSGRQFSNSRSEMNVSTLELGDSALYLCASSLGRTSGTEGETQYFGPGTRLLVL.

The genes are TRBV12-3 or TRBV12-4 and TRBJ1-2; D might be TRBD1 (5 bases). The CDR3 spans 13 residues. Trimming took 7 bases from V and 7 from J, leaving 16 bases between them. The CDR3: CASTLWGGGGYTF. In DNA form, the CDR3 reads TGTGCCAGCACCCTGTGGGGGGGAGGTGGCTACACCTTC.

This clonotype was observed a few times. J is TRBJ2-7 and V is TRBV20-1; 8 bases are a match to TRBD1. The CDR3 is 13 amino acids. The ends lost 6 bases at V and 0 bases at J; junction bases unmatched: 4. The germline V gene encodes CDR1 DFQATT and CDR2 SNEGSKA (reference sequence). The CDR3 is CSAEDRVSYEQYF. CDR3 nucleotides: TGCAGTGCCGAGGACAGGGTCTCCTACGAGCAGTACTTC.

The rearrangement joins TRBV7-3 to TRBJ2-1; D gene uncertain. This CDR3 is 13 amino acids long. Germline CDR1 reads SGHTA; CDR2 reads FQGTGA. The V gene lost 8 bases and the J gene lost 1 base, with 9 bases spanning the gap. Here the CDR3 reads CASRQASYNEQFF. In DNA, the CDR3 is TGTGCCAGCCGGCAGGCGTCCTACAATGAGCAGTTCTTC.

This clonotype came up once. The rearrangement joins TRBV4-3 to TRBJ1-1; D ambiguous. The CDR3 length is 15 residues. From germline, CDR1 is LGHNA and CDR2 YSLEER. V lost 0 bases and J lost 4, with 12 bases in between. The CDR3 DNA reads TGCGCCAGCAGCCAAGACCTCAGCTTGATCACTGAAGCTTTCTTT. It is translated as CASSQDLSLITEAFF.

V gene TRBV2 combines with J gene TRBJ2-6; D might be TRBD1 (6 bases). The CDR3 has 17 amino acids. V was shortened by 2 bases and J by 0 bases, with 11 bases between the two germline ends. Germline V lookup: CDR1 SNHLY, CDR2 FYNNEI. The CDR3 protein is CASSEMGALSGANVLTF. The CDR3 region has the DNA TGTGCCAGCAGTGAAATGGGGGCCCTCTCTGGGGCCAACGTCCTGACTTTC.

This chain connects TRBV18 to TRBJ2-7, with TRBD1 identical over 9 bases. Germline CDR1 KGHSH, CDR2 LQKENI. The V and J ends lost 1 base and 3 bases, in that order; junction bases with no gene match: 4. This CDR3 comprises 15 residues. CDR3 residues: CASSPRTGELYEQYF. The CDR3, as DNA: TGTGCCAGCTCACCACGGACAGGGGAACTCTACGAGCAGTACTTC.

This chain links TRBV3-1 with TRBJ1-1; TRBD1 is a possible D gene (6 bases). This CDR3 contains 14 residues. The ends were cut back, 2 bases at V and 6 bases at J, with 13 bases in the middle. The V gene's germline CDR1 is LGHDT and CDR2 YNNKEL (reference sequence). DNA of the CDR3: TGTGCCAGCAGCCAACTAAGGACAGACCCTGAAGCTTTCTTT. Residues: CASSQLRTDPEAFF.

The V and J genes are TRBV15 and TRBJ2-7; 7 positions match TRBD2. The CDR3 contains 11 residues. J lost 3 bases, V lost 8 bases, and 1 base had no gene match. The germline gives CDR1 LNHNV, CDR2 YYDKDF (reference sequence). The DNA of the CDR3 is TGTGCCACCGGGGACTACTACGAGCAGTACTTC. Its protein product is CATGDYYEQYF.

Here the CDR3 DNA reads TGCAGCGTCCTCGGGACTCTCAATGAGCAGTTCTTC. Protein: CSVLGTLNEQFF. This chain connects TRBV29-1 to TRBJ2-1; TRBD2 is a possible D gene (6 bases). The V and J ends lost 6 bases and 6 bases respectively, with 12 bases between them. Germline CDR1 and CDR2: SQVTM and ANQGSEA. The CDR3 is 12 residues long.

The genes are TRBV5-1 and TRBJ2-7; 11 positions agree with TRBD2. CDR3 length: 13 residues. The germline gives CDR1 SGHRS, CDR2 YFSETQ. Trimming removed 5 bases from V and 2 bases from J; junction bases left unmatched: 0. CDR3 region: CASRTSGAYEQYF. In nucleotides, the CDR3 is TGCGCCAGCAGGACTAGCGGGGCCTACGAGCAGTACTTC. Complete variable domain (other parts from reference TRBV5-1 and TRBJ2-7): KAGVTQTPRYLIKTRGQQVTLSCSPISGHRSVSWYQQTPGQGLQFLFEYFSETQRNKGNFPGRFSGRQFSNSRSEMNVSTLELGDSALYLCASRTSGAYEQYFGPGTRLTVT.

The chain recombines TRBV15 with TRBJ1-2; D might be TRBD1 (5 bases). This CDR3 is 12 amino acids long. CDR1 is LNHNV, CDR2 YYDKDF, per germline (reference sequence). Trimming pared 2 bases from V and 7 bases from J, leaving 8 bases between. As DNA, the CDR3 is TGTGCCACCAGCAGACAGGGAATTGGCTACACCTTC. Translated: CATSRQGIGYTF.

This clonotype has only a few counts. This chain joins TRBV20-1 and TRBJ1-1; D not certain. V dropped 6 bases and J dropped 1 base, with 6 bases sitting between them. Germline V lookup: CDR1 DFQATT, CDR2 SNEGSKA (reference sequence). The CDR3 contains 11 residues. CDR3 protein: CSAAGNTEAFF. The CDR3 bases are TGCAGTGCCGCCGGGAACACTGAAGCTTTCTTT.

This clonotype is a singleton in its sample. The chain couples TRBV6-6 to TRBJ2-1, with a weak D call TRBD2 (6 bases). The CDR3 runs 11 residues. Germline CDR1 is MNHNY and CDR2 is SVGAGI (reference sequence). V dropped 7 bases and J dropped 8 bases, with 9 bases sitting between them. The chain's CDR3 is CASTRRDEQFF. CDR3 nucleotide sequence: TGTGCCAGCACCCGGAGGGATGAGCAGTTCTTC.

This clonotype turned up a few times. The genes are TRBV7-9 and TRBJ1-5; D call uncertain. This CDR3 is 13 amino acids long. Germline V gene data show CDR1 as SEHNR and CDR2 as FQNEAQ (reference sequence). The germline V and J ends were trimmed by 2 bases and 7 bases, with 9 bases remaining between them. The CDR3 here is CASSLSAGQPQHF. The CDR3 coding sequence is TGTGCCAGCAGCTTATCGGCCGGCCAGCCCCAGCATTTT.